The T cell receptor beta chain under discussion was sequenced for a study of identifying expanded T cells in peripheral blood (dated by TCRdb to about 2019). In the study overall: Technical replicates were generated by sequencing separate aliquots of the same genomic DNA pool, and four replicates were compared pairwise. Here is what the overall study found, with its caveats: The beta-binomial model significantly reduced the number of clones called differentially abundant and the false-positive rate across all healthy-donor time intervals. In all healthy donors, the variance in clone template counts between samples taken 2 to 3 weeks apart rose significantly as total template count increased. It was expected by the authors that biological variance in healthy repertoires might increase further over much longer intervals, such as months to years. Between technical replicates the binomial model flagged about 1.1 differentially abundant clones, whereas over roughly 2 weeks the binomial model flagged about 15 and over roughly four weeks about 19.

The immunoSEQ Assay, which uses bias-controlled multiplex PCR amplification of genomic DNA, was used to profile TCRbeta CDR3 regions. Regarding the original processing steps: The absolute abundance of each unique TCRbeta CDR3 region was quantified after sequences were collapsed and filtered. Differential abundance was tested with two models: a binomial (Fisher-equivalent) model and a beta-binomial model that adds time-dependent variance fitted from healthy donors. Any clone with fewer than 5 combined templates was excluded, and a clone was called differentially abundant if its Benjamini-Hochberg FDR was below 0.01. In the beta-binomial model, variance was expressed as a function of the total template count across the two samples, in the form v = (b*log(k)+a)^2. The clones in this table, taken by TCRdb from immuneACCESS, are in-frame only. Not every clone is retained; where verified, under half of the shortfall comes from an unresolved V gene, and the cause of the rest is unknown. The V and J calls and clone size were taken over from that table, and D and trimming were inferred from the DNA. Recorded for this sample are about 110,000 clones; roughly 91% of them occurred a single time. Together, the top ten hold about a sixth of the sample.

Looking up the germline V gene (reference sequence) yields CDR1 MNHEY and CDR2 SMNVEV. The germline V and J ends show losses of 8 bases and 7 bases respectively, and no gene match explains 7 bases of the junction. The CDR3 measures 13 amino acids from cysteine to phenylalanine. The retained sequence is limited to the CDR3, 39 bases, with the frame set at the first base. Details on this clone: Its specific antigen is unknown. No quality values exist for individual bases; no much larger clone is one base distant.

During the collection period, no infections or other immune events were recorded for the healthy donors. Blood repertoires from healthy donors were used as a training cohort for calibrating time-dependent variance in a beta-binomial model of differential abundance of T-cell clones. The training cohort was composed of around ten healthy donors, 3 female and 7 male. An age range of roughly 25 to 65 years, with an average of about 45 years, was recorded for the donors. Whole blood, obtained from a commercial supplier, was collected from each healthy donor at three time points spaced around two weeks apart. For immunosequencing, genomic DNA was extracted from unsorted whole blood.

The clonotype comes from a person aged 18 to 70 in good health. The V and J segments used are TRBV27 and TRBJ1-4, and TRBD1 aligns with 7 junction nucleotides. The sequenced sample was blood. The nucleotide sequence is TGTGCCAGCTCCCCCTGGGACAGTGAAAAACTGTTTTTT. The encoded protein is CASSPWDSEKLFF. Supplemented by the reference TRBV27 and TRBJ1-4 proteins around the CDR3, the complete variable domain is EAQVTQNPRYLITVTGKKLTVTCSQNMNHEYMSWYRQDPGLGLRQIYYSMNVEVTDKGDVPEGYKVSRKEKRNFPLILESPSPNQTSLYFCASSPWDSEKLFFGSGTQLSVL.